This T cell receptor beta chain was sequenced during a study of cytomegalovirus exposure and HLA in healthy donors. Whole-study findings and limits: Most TCR sequences showed up rarely, but some public TCRs showed up in many donors. Later on, a genetic analysis was performed. It linked a missense variant in DCLRE1C with V- and J-gene trimming of TCR beta.

This clone was recorded once. The antigen is undetermined. One end of the junction varies from germline; a read error may be responsible. The germline V gene encodes CDR1 SEHNR and CDR2 FQNEAQ (reference sequence). CDR3 size: 14 residues. Researchers ran the PCR with 60 Vbeta and 13 Jbeta primers. Produced via immunoSEQ multiplex PCR; TCRdb's table is partial and in-frame only. There are roughly 80,000 clones in the sample; roughly two thirds occur only once, and 6.9% lies in the top ten. Each donor was healthy, and each was a bone marrow donor. This rearrangement joins TRBV7-9 to TRBJ1-2, with D perhaps matching TRBD1 (6 bases). This clonotype was sampled from a woman aged 50 to 65 in good health and CMV-seropositive. Sample: PBMCs. CDR3 residues: CSSSQSDRRYGYTF. DNA of the CDR3: TGTTCCAGCAGCCAATCCGACAGGCGCTATGGCTACACCTTC.